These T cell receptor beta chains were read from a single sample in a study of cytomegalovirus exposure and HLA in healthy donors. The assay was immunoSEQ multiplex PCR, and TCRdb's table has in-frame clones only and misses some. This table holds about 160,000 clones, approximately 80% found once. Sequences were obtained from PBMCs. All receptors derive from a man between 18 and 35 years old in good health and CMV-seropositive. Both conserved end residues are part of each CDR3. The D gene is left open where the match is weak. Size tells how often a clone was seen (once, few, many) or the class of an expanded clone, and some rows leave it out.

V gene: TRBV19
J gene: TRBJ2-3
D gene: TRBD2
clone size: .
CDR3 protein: CASRVSGLADSTDTQYF
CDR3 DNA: TGTGCCAGTAGGGTATCGGGACTAGCGGATAGCACAGATACGCAGTATTTT

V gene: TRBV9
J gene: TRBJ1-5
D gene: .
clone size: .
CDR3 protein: CASSVGQNQPQHF
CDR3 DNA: TGTGCCAGCAGCGTAGGGCAGAATCAGCCCCAGCATTTT

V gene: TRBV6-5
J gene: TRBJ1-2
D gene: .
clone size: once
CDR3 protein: CASSLGADLTYGYTF
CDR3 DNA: TGTGCCAGCAGTTTGGGGGCGGATTTGACCTATGGCTACACCTTC

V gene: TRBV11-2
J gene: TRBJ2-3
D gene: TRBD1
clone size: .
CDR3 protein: CASSFGGGQGTDTQYF
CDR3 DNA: TGTGCCAGCAGCTTTGGTGGCGGACAGGGCACAGATACGCAGTATTTT

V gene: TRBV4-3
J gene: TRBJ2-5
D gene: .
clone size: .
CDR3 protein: CASSQVAGRETQYF
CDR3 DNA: TGCGCCAGCAGCCAAGTTGCAGGGAGGGAGACCCAGTACTTC

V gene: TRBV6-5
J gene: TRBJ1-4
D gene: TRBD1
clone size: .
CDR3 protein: CASSLDREGEKLFF
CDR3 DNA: TGTGCCAGCAGTTTGGACAGGGAGGGTGAAAAACTGTTTTTT

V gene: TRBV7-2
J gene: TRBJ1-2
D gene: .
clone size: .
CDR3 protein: CASSEWPTFPLRYTF
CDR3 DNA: TGTGCCAGCAGCGAGTGGCCGACTTTCCCTCTTCGCTACACCTTC

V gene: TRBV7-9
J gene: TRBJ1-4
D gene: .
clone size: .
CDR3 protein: CASNPLGGSDEKLFF
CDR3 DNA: TGTGCCAGCAACCCCCTCGGGGGTTCGGATGAAAAACTGTTTTTT

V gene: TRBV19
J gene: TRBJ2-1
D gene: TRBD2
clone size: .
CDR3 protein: CASRSGGRGYNEQFF
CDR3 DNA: TGTGCCAGTAGATCCGGCGGGAGGGGCTACAATGAGCAGTTCTTC

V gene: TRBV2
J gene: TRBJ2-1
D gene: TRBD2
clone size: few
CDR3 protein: CASSAVVRLAGGPVGSYNEQFF
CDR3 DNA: TGTGCCAGCAGTGCTGTAGTTAGACTAGCGGGAGGGCCGGTAGGATCCTACAATGAGCAGTTCTTC

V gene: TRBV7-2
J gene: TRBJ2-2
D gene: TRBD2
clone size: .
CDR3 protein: CASSFSRVAGASGELFF
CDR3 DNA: TGTGCCAGCAGCTTCAGCCGCGTAGCGGGAGCATCCGGGGAGCTGTTTTTT

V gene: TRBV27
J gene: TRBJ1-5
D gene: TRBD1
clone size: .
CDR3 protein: CASSLGRGNQPQHF
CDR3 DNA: TGTGCCAGCAGTTTGGGCAGGGGGAATCAGCCCCAGCATTTT

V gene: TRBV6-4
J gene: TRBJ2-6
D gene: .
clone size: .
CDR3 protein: CASSDQSGANVLTF
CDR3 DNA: TGTGCCAGCAGTGACCAATCTGGGGCCAACGTCCTGACTTTC

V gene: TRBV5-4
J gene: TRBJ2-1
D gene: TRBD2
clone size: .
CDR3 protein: CASNIAGGSYNEQFF
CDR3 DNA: TGTGCCAGCAATATAGCGGGAGGATCCTACAATGAGCAGTTCTTC

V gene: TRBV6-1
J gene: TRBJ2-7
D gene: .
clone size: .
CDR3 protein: CASWGQSSYEQYF
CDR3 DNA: TGTGCCAGCTGGGGCCAGAGCTCCTACGAGCAGTACTTC

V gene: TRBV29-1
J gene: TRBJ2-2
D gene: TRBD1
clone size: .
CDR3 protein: CSVAGQINTGELFF
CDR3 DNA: TGCAGCGTTGCGGGACAGATAAACACCGGGGAGCTGTTTTTT

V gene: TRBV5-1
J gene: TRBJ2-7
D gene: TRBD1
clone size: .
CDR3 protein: CASSVGQTSIYEQYF
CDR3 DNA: TGCGCCAGCAGCGTGGGACAGACCTCAATCTACGAGCAGTACTTC

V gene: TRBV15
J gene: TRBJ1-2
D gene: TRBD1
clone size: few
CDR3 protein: CATSRFRLGQGSGYTF
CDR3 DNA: TGTGCCACCAGCAGATTCCGCCTGGGACAGGGCAGTGGCTACACCTTC

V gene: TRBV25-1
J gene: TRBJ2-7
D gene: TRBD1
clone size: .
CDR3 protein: CASSAGGGYEQYF
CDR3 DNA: TGTGCCAGCAGTGCAGGGGGCGGGTACGAGCAGTACTTC

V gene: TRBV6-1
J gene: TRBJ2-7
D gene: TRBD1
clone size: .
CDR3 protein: CASSWDRGSSYEQYF
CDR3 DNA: TGTGCCAGCAGCTGGGACAGGGGGAGCTCCTACGAGCAGTACTTC

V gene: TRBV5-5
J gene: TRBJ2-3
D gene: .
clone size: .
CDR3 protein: CASSLAGADTQYF
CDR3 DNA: TGTGCCAGCAGCTTGGCAGGGGCAGATACGCAGTATTTT

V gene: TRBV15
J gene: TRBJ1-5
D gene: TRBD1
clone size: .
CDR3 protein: CATSRTKTGGEPQHF
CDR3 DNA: TGTGCCACCAGCAGAACAAAGACAGGGGGCGAGCCCCAGCATTTT

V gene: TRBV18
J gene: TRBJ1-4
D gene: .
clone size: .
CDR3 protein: CASSPPASRGVAKLFF
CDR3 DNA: TGTGCCAGCTCGCCCCCCGCGTCCAGGGGTGTCGCAAAACTGTTTTTT

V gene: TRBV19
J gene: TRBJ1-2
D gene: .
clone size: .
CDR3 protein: CASTFDRNYGYTF
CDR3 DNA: TGTGCCAGTACTTTCGACAGAAACTATGGCTACACCTTC

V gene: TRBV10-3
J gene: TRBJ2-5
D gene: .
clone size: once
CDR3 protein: CAISRDLETQYF
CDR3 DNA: TGTGCCATCAGCAGGGACTTGGAGACCCAGTACTTC

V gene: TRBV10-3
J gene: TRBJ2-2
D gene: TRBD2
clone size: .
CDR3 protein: CAISGSGGANTGELFF
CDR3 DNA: TGTGCCATCAGTGGCAGCGGGGGGGCGAACACCGGGGAGCTGTTTTTT

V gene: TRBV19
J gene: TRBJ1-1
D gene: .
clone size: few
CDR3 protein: CASSYRNTEAFF
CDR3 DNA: TGTGCCAGTAGTTACAGGAACACTGAAGCTTTCTTT

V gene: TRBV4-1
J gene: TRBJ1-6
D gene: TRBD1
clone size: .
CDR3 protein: CASSQGGTVDSPLHF
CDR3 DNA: TGCGCCAGCAGCCAAGGGGGGACAGTTGATTCACCCCTCCACTTT

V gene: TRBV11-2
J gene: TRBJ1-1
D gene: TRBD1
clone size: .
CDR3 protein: CASSSWTGMNTEAFF
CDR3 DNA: TGTGCCAGCAGCTCGTGGACAGGTATGAACACTGAAGCTTTCTTT

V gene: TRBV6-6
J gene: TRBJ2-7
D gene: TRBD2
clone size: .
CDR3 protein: CASSYGTSSYEQYF
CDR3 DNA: TGTGCCAGCAGTTACGGGACTAGCTCCTACGAGCAGTACTTC

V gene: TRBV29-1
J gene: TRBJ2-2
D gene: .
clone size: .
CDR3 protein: CSVERGGNTGELFF
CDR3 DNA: TGCAGCGTTGAACGCGGGGGCAACACCGGGGAGCTGTTTTTT

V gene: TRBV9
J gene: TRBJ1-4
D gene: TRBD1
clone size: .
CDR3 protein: CASSVGQGPNEKLFF
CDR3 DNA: TGTGCCAGCAGCGTCGGACAGGGCCCTAATGAAAAACTGTTTTTT

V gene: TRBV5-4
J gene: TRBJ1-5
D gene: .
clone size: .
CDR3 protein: CASSLGGKNQPQHF
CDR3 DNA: TGTGCCAGCAGCTTGGGAGGGAAGAATCAGCCCCAGCATTTT